One and the same sample provided the 32 T cell receptor beta chains below, sequenced in a study of cytomegalovirus exposure and HLA in healthy donors. The study ran its PCR with 60 Vbeta and 13 Jbeta primers. Clones were sequenced by immunoSEQ multiplex PCR, and TCRdb holds only the in-frame ones, with some missing. The sample holds roughly 110,000 clones, 75% seen once. Specimen: PBMCs. The receptors stem from a male donor in good health and CMV-seropositive.

This clone was observed a few times. The rearrangement joins TRBV5-4 to TRBJ2-1; 7 bases map to TRBD1. The V gene's germline CDR1 is SGHNT and CDR2 YYREEE (reference sequence). The junction had 2 bases not matched to a gene; V was cut back by 5 bases and J by 0 bases. The CDR3 runs to 14 residues. CDR3 coding DNA: TGTGCCAGCAGGGGACAGCACTCCTACAATGAGCAGTTCTTC. Translation: CASRGQHSYNEQFF.

CDR3 coding DNA: TGCGCCAGCAGCCCCCGAATGGGCCATCCGCACGAGCAGTACTTC. This encodes CASSPRMGHPHEQYF. The V call is TRBV4-3, the J call TRBJ2-7; D uncertain. Germline V CDR1 and CDR2: LGHNA, YSLEER. The CDR3 loop spans 15 amino acids. V gave up 4 bases and J gave up 5 bases, with 18 bases separating them.

This sequence joins TRBV9 and TRBJ2-7; TRBD2 matches at 7 bases. The CDR3 loop spans 17 amino acids. J was trimmed by 6 bases and V by 4 bases; bases with no gene match: 19. The germline gives CDR1 SGDLS, CDR2 YYNGEE. Here the CDR3 reads CASSPSGGHRGVGEQYF. CDR3 DNA sequence: TGTGCCAGCAGCCCAAGTGGTGGCCACCGGGGGGTCGGCGAGCAGTACTTC.

The chain uses TRBV27 and TRBJ1-2, with D perhaps matching TRBD1 (6 bases). Deletions cut 4 bases from V and 0 bases from J, with 15 bases between. The CDR3 has 16 amino acids. The germline CDR1 and CDR2 sequences are MNHEY and SMNVEV (reference sequence). The CDR3 sequence is CASSSSTDSPNYGYTF. The CDR3 bases are TGTGCCAGCAGTTCATCCACGGACAGTCCTAACTATGGCTACACCTTC.

This clone has a handful of counts. The chain recombines TRBV16 with TRBJ1-1; D perhaps matches TRBD1 (5 bases). V lost 1 base, J lost 4 bases, and 10 bases lay in between. The CDR3 is 14 amino acids. The V gene's germline CDR1 is KGHSY and CDR2 FQNENV. CDR3 protein: CASSQYGGTTEAFF. CDR3 DNA: TGTGCCAGCAGCCAATACGGGGGGACCACTGAAGCTTTCTTT.

The chain combines TRBV5-1 with TRBJ2-1; 8 positions match TRBD2. The CDR3 runs 18 residues. Losses at the gene ends were 4 bases for V and 1 base for J; bases not matched to a gene: 13. In germline, CDR1 is SGHRS, CDR2 YFSETQ. The CDR3 DNA reads as TGCGCCAGCAGCCTTCGTCCGGGACTAGTGGATTCCTACAATGAGCAGTTCTTC. It yields the protein CASSLRPGLVDSYNEQFF.

This clone was found a few times. The chain couples TRBV14 to TRBJ1-4, with TRBD1 matching over 10 bases. The CDR3 consists of 14 residues. Looked up from germline, CDR1 is SGHDN and CDR2 is FVKESK. With V trimmed by 0 bases and J by 11 bases, 3 bases remained unmatched. In nucleotides, the CDR3 is TGTGCCAGCAGCCAAGATCGGGGACAGGGGAAACTGTTTTTT. Amino acid sequence: CASSQDRGQGKLFF.

This clone was observed a few times. The rearrangement joins TRBV5-6 to TRBJ1-2; D is unclear. The germline CDR1 and CDR2 sequences are SGHDT and YYEEEE. V shed 1 base and J shed 0 bases, with 7 bases lying between them. The CDR3 loop spans 14 amino acids. The CDR3 loop reads CASSLPGTNYGYTF. CDR3 in DNA: TGTGCCAGCAGCTTGCCCGGGACTAACTATGGCTACACCTTC.

This clone was detected a few times. The chain has TRBV14 and TRBJ2-7; 9 positions agree with TRBD1. Looked up from germline, CDR1 is SGHDN and CDR2 is FVKESK. The ends lost 6 bases at V and 5 bases at J; junction bases unmatched: 5. The CDR3 extends over 13 amino acids. CDR3 bases: TGTGCCAGCAGAAAACAGGGGGCCCACGAGCAGTACTTC. Its protein product is CASRKQGAHEQYF.

A single count supports this clone. V gene TRBV15 combines with J gene TRBJ2-5; 9 bases match TRBD1. Germline trimming cut 1 base from V and 3 bases from J; bases unmatched to any gene: 6. In germline, CDR1 is LNHNV, CDR2 YYDKDF (reference sequence). This CDR3 region has 16 residues. CDR3 protein: CATSRAAGTGKETQYF. As DNA, the CDR3 is TGTGCCACCAGCAGAGCAGCCGGGACAGGGAAAGAGACCCAGTACTTC.

This clone has just a few counts. The chain links TRBV6-6 to TRBJ2-1; D call uncertain. Germline CDR1 MNHNY, CDR2 SVGAGI (reference sequence). The length of the CDR3 is 15 residues. Trimming cost V 5 bases and J 0 bases, with 11 bases left between them. This CDR3 is CASSPVPSSYNEQFF. CDR3 nucleotides: TGTGCCAGCAGTCCCGTGCCGAGCTCCTACAATGAGCAGTTCTTC.

This clone appeared a few times. The gene calls are TRBV30 and TRBJ2-3, with 8 bases that match TRBD1. Trimming removed 0 bases from V and 13 bases from J; junction bases left unmatched: 9. The germline V gene encodes CDR1 GTSNPN and CDR2 SVGIG (reference sequence). The CDR3 length is 13 residues. The CDR3 here is CAWSVRGTGSKYF. CDR3 sequence (DNA): TGTGCCTGGAGTGTACGCGGGACAGGTTCGAAGTATTTT.

The rearrangement joins TRBV6-1 to TRBJ2-7; no firm D call. V was cut by 6 bases and J by 0 bases, with 12 bases left in between. This CDR3 is built from 14 residues. The V gene's germline CDR1 is MNHNS and CDR2 SASEGT. In DNA form, the CDR3 reads TGTGCCAGCAGGATACATACTATCTCCTACGAGCAGTACTTC. Translating gives CASRIHTISYEQYF.

In this sample, this clone turned up a few times. This chain joins TRBV4-3 and TRBJ2-3; D is uncertain. The germline CDR1 and CDR2 sequences are LGHNA and YSLEER. The ends were cut back, 4 bases at V and 0 bases at J, with 8 bases in the middle. The CDR3 consists of 14 residues. The CDR3 sequence is CASSRYSSTDTQYF. As DNA, the CDR3 is TGCGCCAGCAGCCGGTACAGTAGCACAGATACGCAGTATTTT.

The gene calls are TRBV4-1 and TRBJ2-2; D gene ambiguous. CDR3 length equals 14 residues. With 0 bases removed from V and 1 base from J, the gap between germline ends came to 3 bases. The germline gives CDR1 MGHRA, CDR2 YSYEKL. The CDR3 here is CASSQDRNTGELFF. Here the CDR3 DNA reads TGCGCCAGCAGCCAAGATCGGAACACCGGGGAGCTGTTTTTT.

This clone was recorded a few times. V gene TRBV4-3 combines with J gene TRBJ1-2; a weak D match, TRBD1 (5 bases). With 4 bases removed from V and 7 bases from J, the gap between germline ends came to 16 bases. Germline values: CDR1 LGHNA, CDR2 YSLEER. CDR3 length: 14 amino acids. The chain's CDR3 is CASSPRGVPFGYTF. The CDR3 coding sequence is TGCGCCAGCAGCCCTCGGGGGGTTCCTTTTGGCTACACCTTC.

V gene TRBV2 combines with J gene TRBJ1-3; D may be TRBD1 (6 bases). With 5 bases removed from V and 0 bases from J, the gap between germline ends came to 11 bases. The CDR3 has 15 residues. Germline V gives CDR1 SNHLY, CDR2 FYNNEI. CDR3 in amino acids: CASSSQGPSGNTIYF. CDR3 nucleotide sequence: TGTGCCAGCAGTTCACAGGGTCCCTCTGGAAACACCATATATTTT.

This chain connects TRBV19 to TRBJ1-5; D perhaps matches TRBD1 (6 bases). The CDR3 runs to 13 residues. Germline loops: CDR1 LNHDA, CDR2 SQIVND (reference sequence). Trimming removed 10 bases at V and 4 bases at J, with 14 bases between. The CDR3 DNA reads as TGTGCCACCAACCTAGGGGGAAATCAGCCCCAGCATTTT. Translating it yields CATNLGGNQPQHF.

The chain joins TRBV2 to TRBJ1-5; 8 bases align to TRBD1. The V and J ends lost 3 bases and 6 bases, in that order; junction bases with no gene match: 7. Germline CDR1 and CDR2: SNHLY and FYNNEI. The CDR3 contains 15 residues. CDR3 amino acids: CASSEIQTGVQPQHF. For the CDR3, the DNA is TGTGCCAGCAGTGAGATTCAGACAGGGGTTCAGCCCCAGCATTTT.

This chain's CDR3 is CASSLEGETQYF. The CDR3 nucleotides read TGTGCCAGCAGTTTGGAGGGAGAGACCCAGTACTTC. This chain joins TRBV27 and TRBJ2-5; possibly TRBD2 for D (6 bases). V was shortened by 3 bases and J by 4 bases, with 6 bases between the two germline ends. CDR1 is MNHEY and CDR2 is SMNVEV in the germline V gene (reference sequence). This CDR3 spans 12 amino acids.

This clone has more than one count but fewer than ten. This chain joins TRBV5-6 and TRBJ1-2, with 9 bases fitting TRBD1. The CDR3 length is 14 residues. V trimming: 2 bases; J trimming: 8 bases; junction bases outside the gene matches: 7. CDR1 is SGHDT and CDR2 is YYEEEE in the germline V gene. CDR3 bases: TGTGCCAGCAGCTTTACAGGGGGCACGGGGGGCTACACCTTC. Translating it yields CASSFTGGTGGYTF.

The rearrangement links TRBV7-3 to TRBJ2-7; D is possibly TRBD1 (6 bases). Germline-derived CDR1 and CDR2 are SGHTA and FQGTGA. V was shortened by 5 bases and J by 6 bases, with 14 bases between the two germline ends. This CDR3 has 13 amino acids. In nucleotides, the CDR3 is TGTGCCAGCAGCCAGGGGCAGGGGTGCGAGCAGTACTTC. This codes for CASSQGQGCEQYF.

The rearrangement links TRBV30 to TRBJ1-6; 10 bases match TRBD1. V lost 3 bases, J lost 9 bases, and 2 bases stayed unmatched. Germline V gene lookup returns CDR1 GTSNPN and CDR2 SVGIG (reference sequence). CDR3 size: 13 residues. The CDR3 DNA reads as TGTGCCTGGAGGGACAGGGGGGGTTCACCCCTCCACTTT. This codes for CAWRDRGGSPLHF.

In this sample, this clone turned up a few times. This rearrangement joins TRBV28 to TRBJ1-3; D possibly corresponds to TRBD1 (5 bases). The CDR3 is 14 residues long. Trimming took 5 bases from V and 4 from J, leaving 12 bases between them. Germline CDR1 and CDR2: MDHEN and SYDVKM. The CDR3 DNA is TGTGCCAGCAGTATCCAGGGCGACGGAAACACCATATATTTT. It is translated as CASSIQGDGNTIYF.

V gene TRBV29-1 combines with J gene TRBJ2-7; a weak D match, TRBD1 (6 bases). Trimming removed 5 bases from V and 0 bases from J, with 11 bases in between. Per germline, CDR1 SQVTM and CDR2 ANQGSEA. This CDR3 has 13 amino acids. CDR3 in DNA: TGCAGCGTTTTAGGACAGAACTCCTACGAGCAGTACTTC. Protein sequence: CSVLGQNSYEQYF.

With regard to this clone: A junction end diverges from the germline sequence, so it may reflect a read error. V is TRBV2 and J is TRBJ1-5; D possibly corresponds to TRBD1 (5 bases). Per the germline V gene, CDR1 is SNHLY and CDR2 is FYNNEI. The CDR3 loop spans 17 amino acids. The CDR3 DNA sequence: TGTGCCAGCAGTGAAGCGGCGGGGGGACGGCACAATCAGCCCCAGAATTTT. Protein product: CASSEAAGGRHNQPQNF.

This sequence joins TRBV27 and TRBJ2-2; TRBD1 agrees at 7 bases. With V trimmed by 4 bases and J by 1 base, 3 bases remained unmatched. Germline-derived CDR1 and CDR2 are MNHEY and SMNVEV (reference sequence). This CDR3 spans 15 amino acids. The CDR3 loop reads CASSYGQVNTGELFF. The CDR3 nucleotides are TGTGCCAGCAGTTACGGACAGGTGAACACCGGGGAGCTGTTTTTT.

The chain is built from TRBV5-1 and TRBJ1-3; 7 bases are shared with TRBD1. Germline values: CDR1 SGHRS, CDR2 YFSETQ. The CDR3 runs to 15 residues. Unmatched junction bases numbered 4, after V lost 0 bases and J lost 4 bases. CDR3 residues: CASSLATGKGNTIYF. CDR3 DNA sequence: TGCGCCAGCAGCTTGGCGACAGGGAAAGGAAACACCATATATTTT.

This rearrangement joins TRBV6-5 to TRBJ2-5; D may be TRBD2 (6 bases). CDR3 length equals 13 residues. The V and J ends lost 6 bases and 1 base respectively, with 9 bases between them. The germline V gene encodes CDR1 MNHEY and CDR2 SVGAGI. The CDR3: CASSGTLQETQYF. The CDR3 coding sequence is TGTGCCAGCAGCGGGACTCTCCAAGAGACCCAGTACTTC.

This clone has a single count. The chain has TRBV14 and TRBJ2-1; D might be TRBD1 (7 bases). Germline CDR1 reads SGHDN; CDR2 reads FVKESK. Trimming removed 5 bases at V and 0 bases at J, with 23 bases between. The CDR3 has 19 residues. CDR3 in amino acids: CASSKRWGDRSFSYNEQFF. The CDR3 DNA is TGTGCCAGCAGCAAAAGATGGGGGGACAGATCCTTCTCCTACAATGAGCAGTTCTTC.

V is TRBV29-1 and J is TRBJ2-1; 7 positions match TRBD1. This CDR3 has 12 amino acids. CDR1 is SQVTM, CDR2 ANQGSEA, per germline. V shed 7 bases, J shed 6 bases, and the junction held 6 bases outside the gene matches. Here the CDR3 reads CSDSRTGNEQFF. CDR3 nucleotide sequence: TGCAGCGACTCTAGGACAGGCAATGAGCAGTTCTTC.

Here the CDR3 DNA reads TGTGCCAGCGTGAGGACAGGGGGCGCAGGCAATGAGCAGTTCTTC. It is translated as CASVRTGGAGNEQFF. The V and J genes are TRBV2 and TRBJ2-1; 11 bases fit TRBD1. The CDR3 has 15 amino acids. The trim removed 8 bases at V and 6 bases at J, leaving 9 bases unmatched. Germline CDR1 and CDR2: SNHLY and FYNNEI.